This TCR beta chain was sequenced in a study of blood T cell repertoires in COVID-19. This clone has just a few counts. In the authors' methods: Scientists estimated how many nucleated cells there were by amplifying reference gene primers. TCRdb's table, derived via immunoSEQ multiplex PCR, lists solely in-frame clones and lacks some. That table supplies the V and J calls and clone size; D and trimming were determined from the DNA. The sample carries around 230,000 clones, 75% to 85% recorded once. The germline gives CDR1 LNHDA, CDR2 SQIVND (reference sequence). V gave up 5 bases and J gave up 0 bases, with 14 bases separating them. There are 15 residues in the CDR3.

This chain connects TRBV19 to TRBJ2-7, with a possible D match to TRBD2 (5 bases). This TCR was sampled from a man aged 35-49 years who had recovered from COVID-19. The specimen sequenced was peripheral blood. CDR3 bases: TGTGCCAGTAGTCCACCCGGGGAGCCCTCCTACGAGCAGTACTTC. It codes for CASSPPGEPSYEQYF. Full variable domain (missing parts from reference TRBV19 and TRBJ2-7): DGGITQSPKYLFRKEGQNVTLSCEQNLNHDAMYWYRQDPGQGLRLIYYSQIVNDFQKGDIAEGYSVSREKKESFPLTVTSAQKNPTAFYLCASSPPGEPSYEQYFGPGTRLTVT.